This T cell receptor beta chain came from a study of T cell responses to AZD1222 COVID-19 vaccine (dated by TCRdb to the early 2020s). As for the study more broadly: Because spike-specific TCR depth and breadth did not differ between the two schedules, AZD1222 recipients who got a second dose at roughly 4 weeks were pooled with those who got a second dose at roughly 12 weeks. TCR sequencing covered 233 trial participants: 200 to 210 given two doses of AZD1222 and 26 given two doses of MenACWY control vaccine. Enrollment into the trials was organized by age into subgroups of 18-55, 56-69 and 70-plus years, and those subgroups contained approximately 150, 30 and 60 TCR-sequenced participants, respectively. The research as a whole found: CD4 TCRs associated with the vaccine covered the entire spike protein, and the dominant responses were in regions 160-218 and 743-854. Because no day 14 peak-response samples were available, repertoires were characterized only after the peak T cell response. Most participants were white British and females outnumbered males, and the authors suggested that clonal diversity may have been underestimated. After two AZD1222 doses, both the breadth and the depth of spike-specific TCRs were significantly higher than at day 0 and than in MenACWY recipients. Epitopes outside the regions mutated in the B.1.351 and B.1.1.7 variants were reportedly recognized by nearly half of the unique spike-specific TCRs. In the small 56-69-year group, the increase in depth fell short of significance, most likely because of low power. Conclusions about previously exposed vaccinees are limited because only five to seven AZD1222 recipients were SARS-CoV-2 seropositive at baseline.

The CDR3 starts with the cysteine, ends with the phenylalanine, and has 17 residues. CDR3 DNA is the only sequence kept; it has 51 bases, read in frame from the first base. In the germline V gene (reference sequence), CDR1 corresponds to LNHNV and CDR2 to YYDKDF. At the junction V is shortened by 5 bases and J by 0 bases, with 16 bases in between. The CDR3 regions of human TCRbeta chains were subjected to immunosequencing. On the authors' methods: TCRs in the repertoires were matched against a reference library of SARS-CoV-2-specific TCRs that had been generated with the MIRA antigen-specificity platform. Breadth was defined as the fraction of unique TCRs that were SARS-CoV-2-associated. Depth was defined as the fraction of total T cells that were SARS-CoV-2-associated. Using the MIRA data, each spike-specific TCR was assigned both to the spike region to which the TCR was reactive and to a CD4 or CD8 class. Log10-transformed breadth and depth values were compared by one-way ANOVA with Sidak's multiple comparisons tests. TCRdb retrieved this table from immuneACCESS and kept in-frame rearrangements only. Not all clones are present; in checked studies, unresolved V genes account for under half, and no reason is known for the remainder. V, J and clone size are taken as reported in that table, and D and trimming were inferred from the DNA itself. This sample has 100,000 or so clones in its table, and approximately 90% of those were observed once. Together, the top ten hold about 1.7% of the sample.

On this clone: What this receptor recognizes is not known. Base qualities are missing; no much larger clone stands one base away.

In the paper's terms, the time point label means: baseline before first vaccination. Vaccinee samples came from UK trials COV001 and COV002, including a single-blind randomized controlled phase 2/3 trial of AZD1222 (ChAdOx1 nCoV-19) in healthy adults. For TCRbeta chain sequencing, PBMC samples from trial participants were taken at day 0 and at day 28 after the second dose. The TCR was taken from an adult in good health. The chain uses TRBV15 and TRBJ1-4; the D region possibly corresponds to TRBD1 (6 bases align). The sequencing here drew on peripheral blood, taken on day 0 of AZD1222 vaccination. This receptor carries the CDR3 CATSPRKEGATNEKLFF. Read as DNA, the sequence is TGTGCCACCAGCCCTCGAAAGGAGGGGGCAACTAATGAAAAACTGTTTTTT.